The sequence of this T cell receptor (beta chain) was determined in a study of Ad26.COV2.S vaccination and SARS-CoV-2 variants. Background on the study: The vaccine Ad26.COV2.S was put into the muscle once, or twice with 56 days between.

V lost 2 bases and J 5 bases, leaving 9 bases between the germline ends. Germline V gene sequence: CDR1 KGHSH, CDR2 LQKENI. CDR3 length: 13 amino acids. Specified treatment: approximately 18 received Ad26.COV2.S at low or high dose, single or two shots; 5 received placebo; per-sample allocation not given. Samples were taken on day 63 after the first vaccine or placebo injection. Donor was an adult aged 18-55 years in Boston. Libraries were prepared by immunoSEQ multiplex PCR; TCRdb keeps only in-frame clonotypes and omits some of them. The sample shows 440,000 or so clones, roughly 88% of them seen only once.

The clonotype originates from a person between 18 and 60 years old who received the Ad26.COV2.S COVID-19 vaccine or a placebo. This sequence joins TRBV18 and TRBJ2-5; D not certain. Here the sequenced sample was peripheral blood, taken in a trial of Ad26.COV2.S vaccine versus placebo. In nucleotides, the CDR3 is TGTGCCAGCTCACCATCCTATCTGGAGACCCAGTACTTC. It is translated as CASSPSYLETQYF. Full variable domain (missing parts from reference TRBV18 and TRBJ2-5): NAGVMQNPRHLVRRRGQEARLRCSPMKGHSHVYWYRQLPEEGLKFMVYLQKENIIDESGMPKERFSAEFPKEGPSILRIQQVVRGDSAAYFCASSPSYLETQYFGPGTRLLVL.